This T cell receptor (beta chain) was found in a study of OX40 agonist ivuxolimab in advanced cancers. Findings and caveats of the study: Antigen specificity was not determined for the expanded peripheral T cells.

For this clone: The antigen remains undetermined.

This table comes from immunoSEQ multiplex PCR, and its TCRdb copy is limited to in-frame clones, with some not included. The sample contains 45,000 to 60,000 clones, over 70% of which appear only once. Trimming cost V 1 base and J 7 bases, with 13 bases left between them. CDR3 length: 14 residues. Germline V gene sequence: CDR1 SNHLY, CDR2 FYNNEI. Here the sequenced sample was CD4+ or CD8+ T cells sorted from blood, taken in a trial of the OX40 agonist ivuxolimab. This receptor was taken from an adult with an advanced solid tumor such as melanoma, head and neck, liver or kidney cancer. This chain links TRBV2 with TRBJ1-1, with D hard to call. The CDR3 sequence: CASSEGREGNEAFF. CDR3 sequence (DNA): TGTGCCAGCAGTGAAGGACGCGAAGGCAATGAAGCTTTCTTT.